The rows below give T cell receptor beta chains drawn from one sample of a study of blood T cell repertoires in COVID-19. Clones were read by immunoSEQ multiplex PCR, and TCRdb kept only the in-frame ones, dropping some. The top ten hold roughly 2.3% of the sample, which has about 15,000 clones, about 88% seen once. The sample comprised peripheral blood. The receptors were gathered from a woman aged 70-85 years in a cohort sampled during active or convalescent COVID-19. CDR3s include the opening cysteine and the closing phenylalanine or tryptophan. The D gene is left open where the match is weak.

j_call | v_call | d_call | cdr3_aa
TRBJ2-5 | TRBV3-1/TRBV3-2 | - | CASSQELGRDWETQYF
TRBJ1-6 | TRBV3-1/TRBV3-2 | TRBD1 | CASSPGTAVASPLHF
TRBJ2-1 | TRBV7-2 | TRBD2 | CASSPSGGRDEQFF
TRBJ2-5 | TRBV7-2 | - | CASSFGQTLQETQYF
TRBJ2-3 | TRBV7-3 | TRBD2 | CASSSGGHDTQYF
TRBJ2-3 | TRBV5-1 | TRBD2 | CASSLAPSGGDTDTQYF
TRBJ1-1 | TRBV27 | TRBD1 | CASSPYRGRAFF
TRBJ2-1 | TRBV24-1 | TRBD2 | CATSGISGGRSYNEQFF
TRBJ1-1 | TRBV4-3 | - | CASSQVPQGNTEAFF
TRBJ2-7 | TRBV27 | TRBD2 | CASRPGGASVQYF
TRBJ1-2 | TRBV28 | TRBD1 | CASSLNQGTGGGYTF
TRBJ2-3 | TRBV4-1 | TRBD2 | CASSQDGGLADVGADTQYF
TRBJ1-6 | TRBV12-3/TRBV12-4 | - | CASSYSGSPLHF
TRBJ1-1 | TRBV28 | - | CASLGWEGTLNTEAFF
TRBJ2-1 | TRBV3-1/TRBV3-2 | TRBD1 | CASSHPASDREKNEQFF
TRBJ2-7 | TRBV13 | TRBD1 | CASSHPRRGPYEQYF
TRBJ2-1 | TRBV20-1 | - | CSAVIGEQFF
TRBJ1-1 | TRBV29-1 | - | CSVSNSLMNTEAFF
TRBJ1-2 | TRBV9 | TRBD1 | CASSVGPRDTGDYGYTF
TRBJ2-5 | TRBV3-1/TRBV3-2 | TRBD2 | CASSQRLQAGGSQYF
TRBJ1-1 | TRBV7-9 | TRBD1 | CASSLTGYQNTEAFF
TRBJ1-5 | TRBV28 | TRBD1 | CASWDRAHYSNQPQHF
TRBJ2-1 | TRBV2 | - | CASSVARGSYNEQFF
TRBJ2-2 | TRBV27 | - | CASSLTAGWSTGELFF
TRBJ2-6 | TRBV6-1 | TRBD2 | CASSVSGGSSGANVLTF
TRBJ2-7 | TRBV10-3 | TRBD1 | CAISLTTGVDEQYF
TRBJ2-3 | TRBV28 | - | CASSHRSTDTQYF
TRBJ1-5 | TRBV20-1 | - | CSASETRGQRSNQPQHF
TRBJ1-2 | TRBV29-1 | - | CSVRDPGYYGYTF
TRBJ1-2 | TRBV18 | - | CASSPDTLRGYTF
TRBJ2-4 | TRBV3-1/TRBV3-2 | - | CASRATVIAKNIQYF
TRBJ2-1 | TRBV29-1 | - | CSVRKEGARNEQFF
TRBJ2-7 | TRBV28 | - | CASRVGVSYEQYF
TRBJ2-3 | TRBV28 | - | CASSLGRGGTDTQYF
TRBJ1-2 | TRBV6-5 | - | CASGRAGRYGYTF
TRBJ1-2 | TRBV7-2 | - | CASSLAGVYGYTF
TRBJ1-2 | TRBV28 | TRBD1 | CASSLFFGQGHGYTF
TRBJ2-5 | TRBV5-1 | TRBD2 | CASSLPPAGGMETQYF
TRBJ2-7 | TRBV10-3 | - | CAISEVADEQYF
TRBJ1-5 | TRBV7-9 | TRBD1 | CASSPGQGANQPQHF
TRBJ2-7 | TRBV4-1 | - | CASSQEWGEGYEQYF
TRBJ2-6 | TRBV7-8 | TRBD1 | CASSLRGGQGGSGANVLTF